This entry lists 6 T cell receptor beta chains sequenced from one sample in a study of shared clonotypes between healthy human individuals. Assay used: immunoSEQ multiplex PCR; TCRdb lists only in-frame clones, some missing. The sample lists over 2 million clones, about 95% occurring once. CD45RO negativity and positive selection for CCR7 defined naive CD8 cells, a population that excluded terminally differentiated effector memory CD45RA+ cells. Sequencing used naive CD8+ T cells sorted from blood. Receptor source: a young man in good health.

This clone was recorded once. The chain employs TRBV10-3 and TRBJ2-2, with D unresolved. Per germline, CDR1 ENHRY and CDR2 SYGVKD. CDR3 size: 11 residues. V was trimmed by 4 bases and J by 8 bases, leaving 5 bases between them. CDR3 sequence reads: CAISVTGELFF. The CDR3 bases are TGTGCCATCAGTGTAACAGGGGAGCTGTTTTTT.

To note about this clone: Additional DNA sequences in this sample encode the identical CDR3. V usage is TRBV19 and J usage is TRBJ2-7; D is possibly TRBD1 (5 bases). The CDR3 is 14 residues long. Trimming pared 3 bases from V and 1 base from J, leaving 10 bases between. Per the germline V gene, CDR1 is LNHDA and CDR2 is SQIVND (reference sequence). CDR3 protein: CASSIGDSSYEQYF. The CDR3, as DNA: TGTGCCAGTAGTATCGGTGACAGTTCCTACGAGCAGTACTTC.

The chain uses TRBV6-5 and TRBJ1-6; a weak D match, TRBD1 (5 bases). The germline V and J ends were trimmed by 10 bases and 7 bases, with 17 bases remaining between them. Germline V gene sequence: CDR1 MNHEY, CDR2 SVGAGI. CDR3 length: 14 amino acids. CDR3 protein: CATGSGTVNSPLHF. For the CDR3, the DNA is TGTGCCACAGGGTCCGGGACTGTAAATTCACCCCTCCACTTT.

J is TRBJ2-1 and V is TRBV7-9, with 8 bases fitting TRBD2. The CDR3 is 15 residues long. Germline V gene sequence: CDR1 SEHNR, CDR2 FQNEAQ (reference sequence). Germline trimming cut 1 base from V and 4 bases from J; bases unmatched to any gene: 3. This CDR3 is CASSLVVAGYNEQFF. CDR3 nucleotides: TGTGCCAGCAGCTTAGTGGTAGCGGGATACAATGAGCAGTTCTTC. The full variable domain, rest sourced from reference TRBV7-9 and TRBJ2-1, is DTGVSQNPRHKITKRGQNVTFRCDPISEHNRLYWYRQTLGQGPEFLTYFQNEAQLEKSRLLSDRFSAERPKGSFSTLEIQRTEQGDSAMYLCASSLVVAGYNEQFFGPGTRLTVL.

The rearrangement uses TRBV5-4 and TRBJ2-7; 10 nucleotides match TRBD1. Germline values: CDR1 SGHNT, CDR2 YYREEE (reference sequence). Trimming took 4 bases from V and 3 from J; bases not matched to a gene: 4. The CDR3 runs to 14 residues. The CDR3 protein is CASSTGQGFYEQYF. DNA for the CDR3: TGTGCCAGCAGCACGGGACAGGGGTTCTACGAGCAGTACTTC.

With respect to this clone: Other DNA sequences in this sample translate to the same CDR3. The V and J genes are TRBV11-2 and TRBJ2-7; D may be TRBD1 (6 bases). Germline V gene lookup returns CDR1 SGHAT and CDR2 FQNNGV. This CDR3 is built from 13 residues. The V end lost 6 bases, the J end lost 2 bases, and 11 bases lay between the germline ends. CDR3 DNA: TGTGCCAGCAGTCCCGGACAGACCTACGAGCAGTACTTC. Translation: CASSPGQTYEQYF.